This record looks at one TCR beta chain sequence and its context. The antigen is not known. The source of the sample is a study of cytomegalovirus exposure and HLA in healthy donors. There are 19 residues in the CDR3. Germline lookup yields CDR1 LGHNA and CDR2 YNFKEQ. With V trimmed by 0 bases and J by 6 bases, 10 bases remained unmatched. Study-wide results and limits: Within an earlier analysis, most TCR beta V segments proved productive either about 90% or about 30% of the time.

Amplification used 60 Vbeta primers and 13 Jbeta primers. Only in-frame clones appear in the TCRdb table, and some are missing; sequencing was by immunoSEQ multiplex PCR. The repertoire holds fewer than 350,000 clones, with around 90% as singletons. The clonotype was recovered from a woman under 30 in good health and CMV-seronegative. This rearrangement joins TRBV4-2 to TRBJ2-1, with TRBD2 matching over 14 bases. Sample: PBMCs. CDR3 protein: CASSQEIDRLAGGRNEQFF. Here the CDR3 DNA reads TGTGCCAGCAGCCAAGAGATAGACCGACTAGCGGGGGGGCGCAATGAGCAGTTCTTC.